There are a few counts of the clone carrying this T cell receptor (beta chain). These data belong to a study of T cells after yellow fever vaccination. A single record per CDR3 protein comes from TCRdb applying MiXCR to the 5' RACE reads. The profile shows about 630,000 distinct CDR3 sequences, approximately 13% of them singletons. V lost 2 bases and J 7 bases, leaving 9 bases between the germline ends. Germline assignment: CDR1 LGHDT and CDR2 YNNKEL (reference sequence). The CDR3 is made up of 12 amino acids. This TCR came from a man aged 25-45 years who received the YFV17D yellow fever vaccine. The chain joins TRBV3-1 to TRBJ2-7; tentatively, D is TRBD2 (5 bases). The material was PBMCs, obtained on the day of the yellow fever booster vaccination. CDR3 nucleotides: TGTGCCAGCAGCCAAAGTACGGGGGAGCAGTACTTC. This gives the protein CASSQSTGEQYF.